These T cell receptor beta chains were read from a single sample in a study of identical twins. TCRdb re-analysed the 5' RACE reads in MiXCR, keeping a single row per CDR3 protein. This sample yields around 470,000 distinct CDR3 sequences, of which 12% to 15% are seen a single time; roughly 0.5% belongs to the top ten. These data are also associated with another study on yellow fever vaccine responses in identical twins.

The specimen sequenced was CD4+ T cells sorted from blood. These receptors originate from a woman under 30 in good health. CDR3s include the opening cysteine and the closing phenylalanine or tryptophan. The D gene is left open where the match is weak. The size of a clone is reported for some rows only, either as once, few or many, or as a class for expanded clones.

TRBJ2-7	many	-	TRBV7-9	CASSLERGSSYEQYF	TGTGCCAGCAGCTTAGAGAGAGGGAGCTCCTACGAGCAGTACTTC
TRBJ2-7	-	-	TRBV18	CASSPLNSGDEQYF	TGTGCCAGCTCACCTCTGAACAGCGGAGACGAGCAGTACTTC
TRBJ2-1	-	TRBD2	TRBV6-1	CASNRGLAASYNEQFF	TGTGCCAGCAACAGGGGACTAGCGGCCTCCTACAATGAGCAGTTCTTC
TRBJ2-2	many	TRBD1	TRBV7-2	CASRRQGTGELFF	TGTGCCAGCAGAAGACAGGGGACCGGGGAGCTGTTTTTT
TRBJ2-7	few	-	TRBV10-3	CAISERVGNEQYF	TGTGCCATCAGTGAGAGGGTGGGGAACGAGCAGTACTTC
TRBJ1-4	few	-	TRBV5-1	CASSLYNPNEKLFF	TGCGCCAGCAGCTTGTACAATCCTAATGAAAAACTGTTTTTT
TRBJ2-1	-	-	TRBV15	CATSRDKIGDEQFF	TGTGCCACCAGCAGAGATAAGATAGGCGATGAGCAGTTCTTC
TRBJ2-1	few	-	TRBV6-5	CASSYRSGSDNEQFF	TGTGCCAGCAGTTACCGATCAGGGTCCGACAATGAGCAGTTCTTC
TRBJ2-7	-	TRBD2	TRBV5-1	CASSFDGGGSYEQYF	TGCGCCAGCAGCTTTGATGGCGGGGGCTCCTACGAGCAGTACTTC
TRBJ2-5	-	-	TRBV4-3	CASSQDGTFQETQYF	TGCGCCAGCAGCCAAGACGGGACTTTTCAAGAGACCCAGTACTTC
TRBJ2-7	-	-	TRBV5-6	CASSQRGNEQYF	TGTGCCAGCAGCCAACGGGGGAACGAGCAGTACTTC
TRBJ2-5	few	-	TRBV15	CATSRGLKETQYF	TGTGCCACCAGCAGGGGCCTGAAAGAGACCCAGTACTTC
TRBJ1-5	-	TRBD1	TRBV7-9	CASSLALGTGGGQPQHF	TGTGCCAGCAGCTTAGCGCTTGGGACAGGGGGCGGTCAGCCCCAGCATTTT
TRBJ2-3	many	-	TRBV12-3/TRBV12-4	CASSLSGSTDTQYF	TGTGCCAGCAGTTTATCAGGCAGCACAGATACGCAGTATTTT
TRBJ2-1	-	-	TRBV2	CASRVATVTNEQFF	TGTGCCAGCAGAGTGGCTACCGTGACCAATGAGCAGTTCTTC
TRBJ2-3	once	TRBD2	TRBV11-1	CASSFTGRGLAGVSSDTQYF	TGTGCCAGCAGCTTCACAGGGAGAGGACTAGCGGGAGTCTCCTCAGATACGCAGTATTTT
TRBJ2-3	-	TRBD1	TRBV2	CATRQGGTDTQYF	TGTGCCACCCGACAGGGGGGCACAGATACGCAGTATTTT
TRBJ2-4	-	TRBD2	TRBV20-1	CSATLAGPFLAKNIQYF	TGCAGTGCTACATTAGCGGGACCCTTCCTAGCCAAAAACATTCAGTACTTC
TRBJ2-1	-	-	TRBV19	CASRGTDSYNEQFF	TGTGCCAGCCGCGGGACGGACTCCTACAATGAGCAGTTCTTC
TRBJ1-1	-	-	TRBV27	CASSLGAYLNTEAFF	TGTGCCAGCAGCCTCGGGGCTTATCTTAACACTGAAGCTTTCTTT
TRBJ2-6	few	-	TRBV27	CASSFTGWGVGANVLTF	TGTGCCAGCAGTTTTACAGGGTGGGGGGTTGGGGCCAACGTCCTGACTTTC
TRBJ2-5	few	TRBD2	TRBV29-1	CSVALAGGGETQYF	TGCAGCGTTGCCCTAGCGGGAGGGGGGGAGACCCAGTACTTC
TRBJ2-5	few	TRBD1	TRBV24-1	CATSDLQGSQYF	TGTGCCACCAGTGATTTACAGGGGAGCCAGTACTTC
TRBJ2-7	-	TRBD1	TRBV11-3	CASSLAVGQGNWEQYF	TGTGCCAGCAGCTTAGCTGTAGGACAGGGAAACTGGGAGCAGTACTTC
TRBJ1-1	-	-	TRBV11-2	CASSPYRGANTEAFF	TGTGCCAGCAGCCCCTATCGAGGGGCTAACACTGAAGCTTTCTTT
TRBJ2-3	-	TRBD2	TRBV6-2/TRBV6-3	CASSSAGGVNTQYF	TGTGCCAGCAGTTCCGCGGGAGGGGTTAATACGCAGTATTTT
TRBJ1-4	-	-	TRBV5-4	CASSLAPSQGEKLFF	TGTGCCAGCAGCTTGGCCCCCAGCCAGGGGGAAAAACTGTTTTTT
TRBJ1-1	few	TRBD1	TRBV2	CASKRGQWAFF	TGTGCCAGCAAGCGGGGACAGTGGGCTTTCTTT
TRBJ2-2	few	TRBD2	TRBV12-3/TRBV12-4	CASSPIAGGTGELFF	TGTGCCAGCAGTCCCATAGCGGGGGGCACCGGGGAGCTGTTTTTT
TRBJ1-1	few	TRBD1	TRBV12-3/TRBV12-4	CASSTSTGEAFF	TGTGCCAGCAGTACATCGACAGGGGAAGCTTTCTTT
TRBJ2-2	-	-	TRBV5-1	CASSLGARGTGELFF	TGCGCCAGCAGCTTGGGTGCGAGGGGGACCGGGGAGCTGTTTTTT
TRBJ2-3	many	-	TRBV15	CATSREGTDTQYF	TGTGCCACCAGCAGAGAGGGCACAGATACGCAGTATTTT
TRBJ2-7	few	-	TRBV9	CASSQDPAPFYEQYF	TGTGCCAGCAGCCAGGACCCCGCACCCTTCTACGAGCAGTACTTC
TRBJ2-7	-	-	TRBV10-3	CAISELTPEQYF	TGTGCCATCAGTGAACTAACCCCCGAGCAGTACTTC
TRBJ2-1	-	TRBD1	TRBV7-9	CASIRGASGTGGNEQFF	TGTGCCAGCATTCGCGGAGCGTCCGGGACAGGGGGCAATGAGCAGTTCTTC
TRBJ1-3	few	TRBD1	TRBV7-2	CASSKTGTAGNTIYF	TGTGCCAGCAGCAAGACAGGGACGGCTGGAAACACCATATATTTT
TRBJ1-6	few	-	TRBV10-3	CAIRTDRIDNSPLHF	TGTGCCATCAGGACGGACAGAATTGATAATTCACCCCTCCACTTT
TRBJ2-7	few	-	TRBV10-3	CAISDRPYEQYF	TGTGCCATCTCAGACAGACCCTACGAGCAGTACTTC
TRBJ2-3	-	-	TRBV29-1	CSVEIRSTDTQYF	TGCAGCGTTGAAATTCGCAGCACAGATACGCAGTATTTT
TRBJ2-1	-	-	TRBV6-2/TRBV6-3	CASRNGLLSYNEQFF	TGTGCCAGCAGGAACGGACTCCTCAGCTACAATGAGCAGTTCTTC
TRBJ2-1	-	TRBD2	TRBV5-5	CASISGTSGIREQFF	TGTGCCAGCATCTCCGGGACTAGCGGGATCAGGGAGCAGTTCTTC
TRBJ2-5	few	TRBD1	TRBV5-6	CASSLIAGGSQYF	TGTGCCAGCAGCTTGATTGCAGGGGGCTCCCAGTACTTC